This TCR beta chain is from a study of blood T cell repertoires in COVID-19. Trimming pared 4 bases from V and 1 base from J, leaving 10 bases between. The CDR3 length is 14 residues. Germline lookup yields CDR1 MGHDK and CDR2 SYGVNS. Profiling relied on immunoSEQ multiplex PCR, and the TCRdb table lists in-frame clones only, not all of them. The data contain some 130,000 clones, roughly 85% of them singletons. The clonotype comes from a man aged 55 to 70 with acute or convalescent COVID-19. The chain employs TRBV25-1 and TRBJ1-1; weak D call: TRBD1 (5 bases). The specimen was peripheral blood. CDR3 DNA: TGTGCCAGCAGTGGGGTCAGGGCGAACACTGAAGCTTTCTTT. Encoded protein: CASSGVRANTEAFF.